The 2 T cell receptor beta chains listed next were all sequenced from one sample in a study of T cell responses to AZD1222 COVID-19 vaccine. The protocol was immunoSEQ multiplex PCR, while the TCRdb copy is restricted to in-frame clones and leaves out a portion. The table has just over 65,000 clones, over 75% seen once. The material sequenced was peripheral blood, taken on day 0 of AZD1222 vaccination. These receptors originate from an adult in good health.

The rearrangement uses TRBV5-1 and TRBJ1-4; possible D gene TRBD1, 5 bases. CDR1 and CDR2 (germline): SGHRS, YFSETQ. There are 16 residues in the CDR3. V was shortened by 0 bases and J by 3 bases, with 12 bases between the two germline ends. CDR3 sequence (DNA): TGCGCCAGCAGCTTGGGTATAGGGACTGCTAATGAAAAACTGTTTTTT. This encodes CASSLGIGTANEKLFF.

The chain has TRBV5-6 and TRBJ1-2; D not certain. The ends were cut back, 0 bases at V and 7 bases at J, with 10 bases in the middle. Germline V CDR1 and CDR2: SGHDT, YYEEEE. This CDR3 has 13 amino acids. This CDR3 is CASSLARGGGYTF. The CDR3 DNA reads TGTGCCAGCAGCTTGGCCCGGGGAGGTGGCTACACCTTC.